This TCR beta chain was observed in a study of long-term antiretroviral therapy in people with HIV. The V gene's germline CDR1 is SNHLY and CDR2 FYNNEI. This CDR3 is built from 15 residues. Trimming pared 6 bases from V and 8 bases from J, leaving 22 bases between. The assay, immunoSEQ v3.0, was run at survey level. The repertoire was sequenced with immunoSEQ multiplex PCR; TCRdb's copy has only in-frame clones and lacks some. In the table there are more than 10,000 clones, 88% of which are singletons. The chain couples TRBV2 to TRBJ1-2; possible D gene TRBD1, 5 bases. The origin of this receptor is a woman aged 40 to 55 with HIV. Sequenced material: unsorted PBMCs, taken 2.1 years after starting antiretroviral therapy. As DNA, the CDR3 is TGTGCCAGCAGGGGCTCCCAGGGTCCCACTACCGGCTACACCTTC. It translates to CASRGSQGPTTGYTF.